This T cell receptor (beta chain) is drawn from a study of spatial heterogeneity in lung cancer. Looking at the study overall: Each time, sequencing found more beta-chain sequences than alpha-chain sequences.

TCRdb redid the calling of the 5' RACE reads with MiXCR, one entry per CDR3 protein. The table includes about 3,500 distinct CDR3 sequences, around 3.1% detected once. The time point: sample taken at primary tumor resection. Tumor, nontumor lung or frozen PBMC supplied whole RNA that was sequenced unsorted. This clonotype is labeled medium-sized. The germline CDR1 and CDR2 sequences are MNHEY and SVGAGI. This CDR3 has 16 residues. V lost 0 bases and J lost 6; bases outside the gene matches: 9. This chain joins TRBV6-5 and TRBJ2-3, with TRBD2 matching 7 bases. The clonotype originates from a female donor with early-stage non-small cell lung cancer. The sample consisted of normal lung tissue next to the tumor, taken at surgery. The CDR3 DNA is TGTGCCAGCAGTTACTCGTTACTGGGGGGGACTGATACGCAGTATTTT. It codes for CASSYSLLGGTDTQYF.